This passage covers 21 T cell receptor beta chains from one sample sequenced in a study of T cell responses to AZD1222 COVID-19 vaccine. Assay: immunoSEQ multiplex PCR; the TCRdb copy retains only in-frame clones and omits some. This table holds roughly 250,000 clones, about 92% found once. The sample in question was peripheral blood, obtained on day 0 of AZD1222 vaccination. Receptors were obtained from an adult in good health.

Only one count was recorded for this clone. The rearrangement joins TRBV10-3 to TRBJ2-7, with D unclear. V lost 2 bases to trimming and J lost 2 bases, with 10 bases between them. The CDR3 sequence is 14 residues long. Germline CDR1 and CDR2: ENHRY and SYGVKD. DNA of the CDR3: TGTGCCATCAGTGAGATTGCGGTAACCTACGAGCAGTACTTC. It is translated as CAISEIAVTYEQYF.

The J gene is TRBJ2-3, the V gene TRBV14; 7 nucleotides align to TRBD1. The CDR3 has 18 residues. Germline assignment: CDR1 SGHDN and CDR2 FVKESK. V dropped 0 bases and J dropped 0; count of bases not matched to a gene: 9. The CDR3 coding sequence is TGTGCCAGCAGCCAAGATGTCGCAGGGGGATGGAGCACAGATACGCAGTATTTT. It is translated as CASSQDVAGGWSTDTQYF.

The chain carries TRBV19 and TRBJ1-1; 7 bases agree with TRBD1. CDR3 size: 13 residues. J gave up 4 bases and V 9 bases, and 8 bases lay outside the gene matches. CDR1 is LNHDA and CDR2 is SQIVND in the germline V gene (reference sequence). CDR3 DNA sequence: TGTGCCAGCTCTCAGGGGGTGGGCACTGAAGCTTTCTTT. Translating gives CASSQGVGTEAFF.

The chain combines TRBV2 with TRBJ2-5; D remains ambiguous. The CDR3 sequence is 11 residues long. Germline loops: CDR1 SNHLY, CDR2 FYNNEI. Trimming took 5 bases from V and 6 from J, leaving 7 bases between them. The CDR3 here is CASSLPQTQYF. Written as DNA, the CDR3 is TGTGCCAGCAGTCTCCCCCAGACCCAGTACTTC.

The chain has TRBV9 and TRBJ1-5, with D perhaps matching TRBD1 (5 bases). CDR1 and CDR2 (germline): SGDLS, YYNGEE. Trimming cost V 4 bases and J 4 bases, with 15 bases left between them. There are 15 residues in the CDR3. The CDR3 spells CASSPSGQRNQPQHF. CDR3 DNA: TGTGCCAGCAGCCCGTCGGGGCAACGAAATCAGCCCCAGCATTTT.

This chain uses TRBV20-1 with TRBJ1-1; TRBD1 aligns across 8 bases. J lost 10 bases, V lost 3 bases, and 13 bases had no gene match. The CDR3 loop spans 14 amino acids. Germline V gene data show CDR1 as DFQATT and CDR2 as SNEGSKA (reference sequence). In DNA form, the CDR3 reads TGCAGTGCTAGTTGGGACAGGTGGGCGAGTCGAGCTTTCTTT. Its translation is CSASWDRWASRAFF.

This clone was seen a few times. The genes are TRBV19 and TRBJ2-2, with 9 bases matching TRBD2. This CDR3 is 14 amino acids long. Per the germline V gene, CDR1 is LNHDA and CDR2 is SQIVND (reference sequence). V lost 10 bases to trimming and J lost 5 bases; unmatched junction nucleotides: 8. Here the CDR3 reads CATLALAGTGELFF. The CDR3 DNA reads TGTGCCACCCTCGCCCTAGCGGGGACCGGGGAGCTGTTTTTT.

CDR3 nucleotides: TGTGCCAGCAGTTACAGGGGCGGGGGGACTGAAGCTTTCTTT. Translated, it gives CASSYRGGGTEAFF. This chain uses TRBV2 with TRBJ1-1; TRBD1 aligns across 7 bases. V dropped 5 bases and J dropped 5; count of bases not matched to a gene: 8. This CDR3 is built from 14 residues. Germline lookup yields CDR1 SNHLY and CDR2 FYNNEI.

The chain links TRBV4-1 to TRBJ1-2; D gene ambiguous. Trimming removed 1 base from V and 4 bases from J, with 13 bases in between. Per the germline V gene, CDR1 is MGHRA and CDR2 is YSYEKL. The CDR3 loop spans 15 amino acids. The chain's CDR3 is CASSQVGVLGYGYTF. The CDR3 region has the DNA TGCGCCAGCAGCCAAGTTGGGGTCCTGGGCTATGGCTACACCTTC.

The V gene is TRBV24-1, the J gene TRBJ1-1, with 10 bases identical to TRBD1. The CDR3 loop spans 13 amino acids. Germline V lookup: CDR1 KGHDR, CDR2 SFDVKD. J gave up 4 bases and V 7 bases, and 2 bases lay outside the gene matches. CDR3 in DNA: TGTGCCACCAGGCGACAGGGGGCCACTGAAGCTTTCTTT. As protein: CATRRQGATEAFF.

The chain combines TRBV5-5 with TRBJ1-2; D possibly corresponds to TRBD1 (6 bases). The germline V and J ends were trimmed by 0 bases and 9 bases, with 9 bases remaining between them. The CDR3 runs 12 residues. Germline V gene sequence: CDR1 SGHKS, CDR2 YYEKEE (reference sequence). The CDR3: CASSLAQGRYTF. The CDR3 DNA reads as TGTGCCAGCAGCTTGGCACAGGGCCGCTACACCTTC.

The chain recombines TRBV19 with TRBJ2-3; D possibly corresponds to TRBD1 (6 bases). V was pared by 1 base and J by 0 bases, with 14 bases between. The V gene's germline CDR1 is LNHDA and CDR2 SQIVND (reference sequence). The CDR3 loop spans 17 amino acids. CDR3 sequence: CASSIGTGFVSTDTQYF. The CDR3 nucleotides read TGTGCCAGTAGTATAGGTACAGGGTTTGTAAGCACAGATACGCAGTATTTT.

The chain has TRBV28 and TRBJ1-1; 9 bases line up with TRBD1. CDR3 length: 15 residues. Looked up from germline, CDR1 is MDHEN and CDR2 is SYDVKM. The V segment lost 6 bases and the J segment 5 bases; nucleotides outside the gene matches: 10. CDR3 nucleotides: TGTGCCAGCAGCCAGGGACAGGGCAGATGGACTGAAGCTTTCTTT. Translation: CASSQGQGRWTEAFF.

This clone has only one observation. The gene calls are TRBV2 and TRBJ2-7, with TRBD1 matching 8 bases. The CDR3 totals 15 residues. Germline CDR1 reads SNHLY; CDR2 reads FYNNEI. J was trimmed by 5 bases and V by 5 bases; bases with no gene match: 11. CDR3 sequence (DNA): TGTGCCAGCAGTCCTTCTCAGGGGGCGCGCCACGAGCAGTACTTC. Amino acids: CASSPSQGARHEQYF.

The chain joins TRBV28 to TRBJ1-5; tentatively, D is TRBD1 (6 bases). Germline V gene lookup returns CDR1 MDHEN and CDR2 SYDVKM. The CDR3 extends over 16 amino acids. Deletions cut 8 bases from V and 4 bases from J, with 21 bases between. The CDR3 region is CASGGPGSQGNQPQHF. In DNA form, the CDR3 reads TGTGCCAGCGGGGGGCCAGGGAGCCAAGGGAATCAGCCCCAGCATTTT.

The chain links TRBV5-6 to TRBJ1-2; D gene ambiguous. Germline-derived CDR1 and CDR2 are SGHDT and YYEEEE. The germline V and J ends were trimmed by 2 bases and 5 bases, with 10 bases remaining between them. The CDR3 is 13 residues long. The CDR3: CASSLRGVYGYTF. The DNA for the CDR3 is TGTGCCAGCAGCTTACGGGGTGTGTATGGCTACACCTTC.

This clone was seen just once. CDR3 sequence: CASSPGPKQFF. The CDR3 bases are TGTGCCAGCAGCCCCGGGCCTAAGCAGTTCTTC. The chain is built from TRBV6-6 and TRBJ2-1; D call uncertain. Germline-derived CDR1 and CDR2 are MNHNY and SVGAGI (reference sequence). This CDR3 is built from 11 residues. The V and J ends lost 6 bases and 11 bases respectively, with 11 bases between them.

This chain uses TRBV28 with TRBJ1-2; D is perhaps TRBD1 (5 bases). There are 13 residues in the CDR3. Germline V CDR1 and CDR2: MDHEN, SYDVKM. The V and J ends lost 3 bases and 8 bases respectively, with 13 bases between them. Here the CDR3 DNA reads TGTGCCAGCAGTTTGCAGGGCAGGGACGGCTACACCTTC. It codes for CASSLQGRDGYTF.

For the CDR3, the DNA is TGTGCCAGTTGGGGTAAGCCTCGGACAGGGGGCGAAAGTTCACCCCTCCACTTT. It encodes CASWGKPRTGGESSPLHF. The V gene is TRBV19, the J gene TRBJ1-6; 11 bases map to TRBD1. The V gene end was trimmed by 8 bases and the J gene end by 9 bases; junction bases not matched to a gene: 18. The CDR3 spans 18 residues. Germline CDR1 is LNHDA and CDR2 is SQIVND (reference sequence).

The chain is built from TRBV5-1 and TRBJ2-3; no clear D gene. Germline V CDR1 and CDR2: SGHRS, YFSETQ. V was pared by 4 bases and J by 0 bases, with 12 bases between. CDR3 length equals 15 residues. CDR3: CASSPGPSSTDTQYF. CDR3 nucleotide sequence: TGCGCCAGCAGCCCCGGGCCTTCTAGCACAGATACGCAGTATTTT.

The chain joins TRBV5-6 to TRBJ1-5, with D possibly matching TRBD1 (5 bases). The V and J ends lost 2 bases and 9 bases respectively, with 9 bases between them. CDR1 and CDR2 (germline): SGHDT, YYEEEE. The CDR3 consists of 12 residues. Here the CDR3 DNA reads TGTGCCAGCAGCTTTGGGACGTTGCCCCAGCATTTT. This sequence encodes CASSFGTLPQHF.